These 21 T cell receptor beta chains were all obtained from the same sample, sequenced in a study of blood T cell repertoires in COVID-19. TCRdb's table, derived via immunoSEQ multiplex PCR, lists solely in-frame clones and lacks some. This repertoire shows about 300,000 clones, 89% found once; its top ten account for roughly 2.8%. The specimen was PBMCs or T cells enriched from blood (not recorded which). Receptor source: a woman between 45 and 65 years old who had been exposed to COVID-19.

The V call is TRBV2, the J call TRBJ2-7; D gene ambiguous. The V end was cut by 7 bases, the J end by 0 bases, with 10 bases between. Germline CDR1 is SNHLY and CDR2 is FYNNEI. This CDR3 is built from 13 residues. The CDR3: CASNEYSSYEQYF. For the CDR3, the DNA is TGTGCCAGCAACGAGTACAGCTCCTACGAGCAGTACTTC.

The rearrangement joins TRBV28 to TRBJ2-7; a weak D match, TRBD2 (6 bases). Per germline, CDR1 MDHEN and CDR2 SYDVKM. CDR3 length: 15 amino acids. V was cut by 5 bases and J by 3 bases, with 17 bases left in between. The CDR3 spells CASSTKTRFVYEQYF. The CDR3 DNA is TGTGCCAGCAGTACGAAGACTAGGTTCGTCTACGAGCAGTACTTC.

The table lists this clone with a count of one. V is TRBV6-5 and J is TRBJ2-1, with 8 bases lining up with TRBD2. Germline V gene lookup returns CDR1 MNHEY and CDR2 SVGAGI. V trimming: 5 bases; J trimming: 3 bases; junction bases outside the gene matches: 6. The CDR3 runs to 15 residues. CDR3 DNA sequence: TGTGCCAGCAGTAACGGCGGGGGGCTCTACAATGAGCAGTTCTTC. It yields the protein CASSNGGGLYNEQFF.

The gene calls are TRBV29-1 and TRBJ2-1; 7 positions match TRBD2. V lost 7 bases, J lost 2 bases, and 8 bases stayed unmatched. This CDR3 has 14 residues. The germline V gene has CDR1 SQVTM and CDR2 ANQGSEA. The CDR3 region is CSARPRGAYNEQFF. The CDR3 DNA reads as TGCAGCGCCCGACCCCGGGGGGCCTACAATGAGCAGTTCTTC.

The CDR3 DNA follows: TGTGCCAGCGTCAGGGGCACCGGGGAGCTGTTTTTT. This encodes CASVRGTGELFF. This chain connects TRBV25-1 to TRBJ2-2; D perhaps matches TRBD1 (6 bases). This CDR3 region has 12 residues. V gave up 8 bases and J gave up 4 bases, with 8 bases separating them. Germline CDR1 MGHDK, CDR2 SYGVNS.

The V gene is TRBV10-3, the J gene TRBJ2-5; 10 nucleotides align to TRBD1. The V gene end was trimmed by 10 bases and the J gene end by 5 bases; junction bases not matched to a gene: 13. This CDR3 is built from 15 residues. CDR1 is ENHRY, CDR2 SYGVKD, per germline. The CDR3 sequence is CATKSGTGARETQYF. CDR3 DNA sequence: TGTGCCACCAAATCCGGGACAGGGGCTCGTGAGACCCAGTACTTC.

V is TRBV3-1 (or the pseudogene TRBV3-2) and J is TRBJ2-7; D possibly corresponds to TRBD1 (6 bases). CDR1 is LGHDT and CDR2 is YNNKEL in the germline V gene (reference sequence). The ends were cut back, 4 bases at V and 0 bases at J, with 10 bases in the middle. CDR3 length: 14 amino acids. CDR3 bases: TGTGCCAGCAGCCTGTGGGACATCTCCTACGAGCAGTACTTC. The encoded protein is CASSLWDISYEQYF.

V usage is TRBV2 and J usage is TRBJ1-2, with D possibly being TRBD1 (5 bases). Germline V gene sequence: CDR1 SNHLY, CDR2 FYNNEI. The V gene lost 3 bases and the J gene lost 3 bases, with 20 bases spanning the gap. The length of the CDR3 is 17 residues. CDR3 DNA sequence: TGTGCCAGCAGTGATAGGGGCGTCTGGGAAGGGGACTATGGCTACACCTTC. Protein product: CASSDRGVWEGDYGYTF.

This chain uses TRBV28 with TRBJ1-4; D call uncertain. The CDR3 consists of 16 residues. Germline V gene sequence: CDR1 MDHEN, CDR2 SYDVKM. V was shortened by 6 bases and J by 4 bases, with 18 bases between the two germline ends. The CDR3 reads CASRQTGKTYNEKLFF. The CDR3 DNA is TGTGCCAGCAGGCAAACCGGGAAGACATATAATGAAAAACTGTTTTTT.

The rearrangement uses TRBV15 and TRBJ1-4, with 7 nucleotides matching TRBD1. This CDR3 spans 13 amino acids. The junction had 3 bases not matched to a gene; V was cut back by 1 base and J by 10 bases. CDR1 LNHNV and CDR2 YYDKDF come from the germline V gene (reference sequence). CDR3 protein: CATSRGTGGKLFF. DNA for the CDR3: TGTGCCACCAGCAGAGGGACAGGCGGAAAACTGTTTTTT. The variable domain in full, with the rest retrieved from reference TRBV15 and TRBJ1-4, is DAMVIQNPRYQVTQFGKPVTLSCSQTLNHNVMYWYQQKSSQAPKLLFHYYDKDFNNEADTPDNFQSRRPNTSFCFLDIRSPGLGDTAMYLCATSRGTGGKLFFGSGTQLSVL.

This clone was observed once. This CDR3 reads CASGTDYATNEKLFF. The CDR3 bases are TGTGCCTCAGGGACAGACTATGCAACTAATGAAAAACTGTTTTTT. The chain links TRBV6-5 to TRBJ1-4; 7 bases map to TRBD1. This CDR3 comprises 15 residues. V dropped 11 bases and J dropped 0; count of bases not matched to a gene: 9. Germline-derived CDR1 and CDR2 are MNHEY and SVGAGI.

CDR3 sequence reads: CASRGQGAYEQYF. The CDR3 DNA reads as TGTGCCAGCAGGGGCCAGGGGGCATACGAGCAGTACTTC. The V and J genes are TRBV14 and TRBJ2-7; 8 bases are a match to TRBD1. After removal of 6 bases from V and 4 bases from J, the junction contained 5 bases not matched to a gene. The CDR3 covers 13 residues. CDR1 and CDR2 (germline): SGHDN, FVKESK.

The sample holds a few counts of this clone. The chain combines TRBV5-1 with TRBJ1-1; D is uncertain. V was shortened by 5 bases and J by 1 base, with 9 bases between the two germline ends. CDR1 and CDR2 from the germline V gene are SGHRS and YFSETQ. There are 13 residues in the CDR3. As DNA, the CDR3 is TGCGCCAGCAGGGCGGGAGGGAACACTGAAGCTTTCTTT. Translated: CASRAGGNTEAFF.

J is TRBJ2-7 and V is TRBV7-9, with a tentative D call TRBD1 (6 bases). Germline values: CDR1 SEHNR, CDR2 FQNEAQ (reference sequence). This CDR3 has 13 residues. V dropped 8 bases and J dropped 0 bases, with 11 bases sitting between them. The DNA of the CDR3 is TGTGCCAGCTCCGGGACACCCTCCTACGAGCAGTACTTC. Its protein product is CASSGTPSYEQYF.

The chain has TRBV27 and TRBJ1-3; D not resolved. V was cut by 5 bases and J by 0 bases, with 11 bases left in between. The CDR3 extends over 15 amino acids. Germline V gives CDR1 MNHEY, CDR2 SMNVEV (reference sequence). In DNA, the CDR3 is TGTGCCAGCAGTCCCATGACATTCTCTGGAAACACCATATATTTT. It encodes CASSPMTFSGNTIYF.

The genes are TRBV10-3 and TRBJ2-2; 12 bases agree with TRBD2. From germline, CDR1 is ENHRY and CDR2 SYGVKD. The CDR3 consists of 18 residues. Trimming removed 6 bases from V and 7 bases from J; junction bases left unmatched: 15. The CDR3 nucleotides read TGTGCCATCAGAGCATCTCTAGCGGGGGGGCAAGATTTCGGGGAGCTGTTTTTT. It specifies CAIRASLAGGQDFGELFF.

The chain recombines TRBV14 with TRBJ2-7, with 8 bases matching TRBD2. The CDR3 runs 15 residues. Germline-derived CDR1 and CDR2 are SGHDN and FVKESK. With 1 base clipped from V and 3 bases from J, the junction kept 5 bases outside the gene matches. The CDR3 reads CASSQGGGGNYEQYF. CDR3 sequence (DNA): TGTGCCAGCAGCCAAGGAGGCGGGGGGAACTACGAGCAGTACTTC.

The chain is built from TRBV4-2 and TRBJ2-5, with D maybe TRBD2 (6 bases). This CDR3 is built from 16 residues. Germline loops: CDR1 LGHNA, CDR2 YNFKEQ. V was cut by 1 base and J by 0 bases, with 12 bases left in between. The CDR3 coding sequence is TGTGCCAGCAGCCAAGTCGGCGGGATAGACCAAGAGACCCAGTACTTC. It codes for CASSQVGGIDQETQYF.

This sequence joins TRBV3-1 (or the pseudogene TRBV3-2) and TRBJ1-6; 10 nucleotides match TRBD1. The junction had 5 bases not matched to a gene; V was cut back by 5 bases and J by 10 bases. This CDR3 has 14 amino acids. In germline, CDR1 is LGHDT, CDR2 YNNKEL (reference sequence). CDR3 nucleotides: TGTGCCAGCAGCTGGACAGGGGGGGGATCACCCCTCCACTTT. This sequence encodes CASSWTGGGSPLHF.

The chain has TRBV6-6 and TRBJ1-4; possible D gene TRBD1, 6 bases. This CDR3 has 15 amino acids. Germline V gene lookup returns CDR1 MNHNY and CDR2 SVGAGI (reference sequence). V lost 6 bases, J lost 8 bases, and 19 bases lay in between. The CDR3 bases are TGTGCCAGCAGCCCTCCGGACAGAAACAAGGAAAAACTGTTTTTT. It translates to CASSPPDRNKEKLFF.

The chain joins TRBV10-3 to TRBJ2-1, with TRBD2 matching 8 bases. This CDR3 contains 16 residues. The V gene end was trimmed by 5 bases and the J gene end by 3 bases; junction bases not matched to a gene: 9. Per germline, CDR1 ENHRY and CDR2 SYGVKD. The CDR3 sequence: CAISIKRGSNYNEQFF. As DNA, the CDR3 is TGTGCCATCAGTATAAAGCGGGGGTCCAACTACAATGAGCAGTTCTTC.